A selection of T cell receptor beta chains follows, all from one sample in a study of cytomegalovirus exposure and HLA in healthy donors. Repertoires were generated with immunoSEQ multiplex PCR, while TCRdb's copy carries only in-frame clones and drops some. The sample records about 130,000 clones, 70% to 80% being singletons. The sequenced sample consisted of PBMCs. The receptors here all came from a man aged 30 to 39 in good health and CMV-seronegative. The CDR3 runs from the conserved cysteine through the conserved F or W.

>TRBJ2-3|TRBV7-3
CASSLRTSGSFDTQYF
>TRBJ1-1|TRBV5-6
CASSSRDSSNTEAFF
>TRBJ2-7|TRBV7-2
CASTFQLRGYEQYF
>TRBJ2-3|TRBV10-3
CAISPRPAGTDTQYF
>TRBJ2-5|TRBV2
CASRSGAGDQETQYF
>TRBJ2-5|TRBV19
CASSKGQIKQETQYF
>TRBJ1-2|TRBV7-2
CASTSLLYGYTF
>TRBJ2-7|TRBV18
CASSAPTQGTYEQYF
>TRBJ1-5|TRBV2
CASSGGQAPSQPQHF
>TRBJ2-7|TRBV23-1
CASTNRVYEQYF
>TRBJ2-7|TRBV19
CASGDPSGSSYEQYF
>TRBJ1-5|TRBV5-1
CASSLTVWRGAWNQPQHF
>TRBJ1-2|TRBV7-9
CASSVGQGYGYTF
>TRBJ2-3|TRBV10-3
CAISESGGSADTQYF
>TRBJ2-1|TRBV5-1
CASGASGGDEQFF
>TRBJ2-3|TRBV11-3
CASSPMGGLDTQYF
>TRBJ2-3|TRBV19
CASSRTSGVSSTDTQYF
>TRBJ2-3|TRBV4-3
CASSTGGTDTQYF
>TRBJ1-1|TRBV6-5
CASFSTDGNTEAFF
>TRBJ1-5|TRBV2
CASSEAGTSNQPQHF
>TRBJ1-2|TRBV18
CASSPRSAGGDYGYTF
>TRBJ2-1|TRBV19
CASSMAGRNEQFF
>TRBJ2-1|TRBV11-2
CASSHLLAGEYNEQFF
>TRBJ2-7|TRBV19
CASSIAGTSGYEQYF
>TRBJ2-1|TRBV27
CASSSSVGRAHEQFF
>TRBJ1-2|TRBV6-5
CASSYSVENYGYTF
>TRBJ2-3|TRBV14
CASSPTGGDTQYF
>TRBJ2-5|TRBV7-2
CASSLSGQQETQYF
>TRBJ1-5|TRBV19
CASKVLAQDGQPQHF
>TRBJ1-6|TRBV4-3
CASSQAPGKSIEWNSPLHF
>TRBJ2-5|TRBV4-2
CASSQEGGRGTWETQYF
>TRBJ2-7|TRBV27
CASSLLFPRRVVEQYF
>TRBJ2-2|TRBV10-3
CAISGLAGTGELFF